This T cell receptor (beta chain) derives from a study of cytomegalovirus exposure and HLA in healthy donors. Findings of the study overall: The authors enumerated around 150 TCR beta chains as linked to cytomegalovirus.

In regard to this clone: Its antigen is unidentified.

In the PCR, 60 Vbeta and 13 Jbeta primers were used. Sequenced by immunoSEQ multiplex PCR; TCRdb stores in-frame clones only, minus some. The top ten hold around 4.3% of the sample, which has about 120,000 clones, 79% seen once. Trimming left V 6 bases short and J 4 bases short, with 15 bases between. The CDR3 runs to 14 residues. Germline CDR1 MNHEY, CDR2 SMNVEV (reference sequence). The chain recombines TRBV27 with TRBJ1-1; the D gene is possibly TRBD1 (5 bases). The sequenced sample consisted of PBMCs. The clonotype was recovered from a man between 25 and 39 years old in good health and CMV-seropositive. CDR3 amino acids: CASSPGRWGTEAFF. The CDR3 coding sequence is TGTGCCAGCAGCCCAGGGAGGTGGGGCACTGAAGCTTTCTTT.